This T cell receptor (beta chain) comes out of a study of T cell responses to AZD1222 COVID-19 vaccine. In the study overall: Combined were second doses at about 4 or about 12 weeks. General study results and limits: The donors showed a predominance of white British ancestry and of females, with possible underestimation of clonal diversity. Sampling captured repertoires only after the peak T cell response. The study found Spike-specific TCR breadth and depth rose after two AZD1222 doses.

Assay used: immunoSEQ multiplex PCR; TCRdb lists only in-frame clones, some missing. Among 45,000 or so clones listed, 83% were seen once. A remark on this clone: What it binds is unknown.

The CDR3 extends over 14 amino acids. Trimming took 4 bases from V and 7 from J, leaving 13 bases between them. Germline loops: CDR1 MNHEY, CDR2 SVGEGT. The chain links TRBV6-2 or TRBV6-3 to TRBJ2-2, with D possibly being TRBD1 (6 bases). This TCR was sampled from an adult in good health. The input for sequencing was peripheral blood, taken on day 0 of AZD1222 vaccination. This CDR3 reads CASSLVGRGGELFF. In DNA form, the CDR3 reads TGTGCCAGCAGTTTAGTAGGCAGGGGCGGGGAGCTGTTTTTT.